This TCR beta chain was recorded in a study of blood T cell repertoires in COVID-19. CDR1 is SGDLS, CDR2 YYNGEE, per germline. The trim removed 0 bases at V and 4 bases at J, leaving 2 bases unmatched. The CDR3 contains 15 residues. A remark on this clone: Additional DNA sequences in this sample encode the identical CDR3.

Produced via immunoSEQ multiplex PCR; TCRdb's table is partial and in-frame only. The data hold roughly 400,000 clones, with around 89% observed a single time. The sample consisted of PBMCs or T cells enriched from blood (not recorded which). The chain is built from TRBV9 and TRBJ2-7; 12 positions agree with TRBD2. This clonotype was obtained from a man aged 25 to 40 who had recovered from COVID-19. The CDR3 reads CASSVGLAGVYEQYF. The CDR3 coding sequence is TGTGCCAGCAGCGTAGGACTAGCGGGAGTATACGAGCAGTACTTC.